This T cell receptor beta chain was retrieved from a study of post-analysis software for immune sequencing data. This clonotype has a handful of counts. The antigen is undetermined. The CDR3 is made up of 16 amino acids. Germline V gene lookup returns CDR1 LGHNA and CDR2 YSLEER. The V gene end was trimmed by 10 bases and the J gene end by 7 bases; junction bases not matched to a gene: 19. Findings and limits, study-wide: About 5 TRBV segments (TRBV5-6, TRBV5-1 and TRBV20-1 among them) occurred more frequently in patients than in controls. Controls had significantly higher normalized Chao1 diversity than multiple sclerosis patients.

TCR beta libraries were prepared from cDNA with unique molecular identifiers. With about 1 to 11 million T cells as the source, hundreds of thousands of cDNA molecules resulted. TCRdb re-called the PCR reads with MiXCR, one entry per CDR3 protein. The sample contains 400,000 to 500,000 distinct CDR3 sequences, roughly 40% of which appear only once. This chain uses TRBV4-3 with TRBJ2-1; 7 nucleotides align to TRBD2. What was sequenced was blood. This receptor was taken from a girl aged 2-10 years with multiple sclerosis. CDR3 DNA sequence: TGCGCCACAGGGAGGGGATCACTAGCGCGGGCAAATGAGCAGTTCTTC. It encodes CATGRGSLARANEQFF.